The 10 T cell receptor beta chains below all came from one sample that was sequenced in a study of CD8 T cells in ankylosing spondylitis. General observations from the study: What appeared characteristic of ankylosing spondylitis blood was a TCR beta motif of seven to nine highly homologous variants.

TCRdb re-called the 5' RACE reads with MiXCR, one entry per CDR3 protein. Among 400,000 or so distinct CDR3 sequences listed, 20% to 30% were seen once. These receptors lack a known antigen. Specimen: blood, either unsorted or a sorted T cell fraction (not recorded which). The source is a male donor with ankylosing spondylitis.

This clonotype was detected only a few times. CDR3 DNA: TGCAGTGCTGAGGACTTGGACAGGGGCGGCACCGGGGAGCTGTTTTTT. It translates to CSAEDLDRGGTGELFF. The genes are TRBV20-1 and TRBJ2-2; TRBD1 matches at 9 bases. Germline trimming cut 5 bases from V and 4 bases from J; bases unmatched to any gene: 11. The CDR3 totals 16 residues. CDR1 is DFQATT, CDR2 SNEGSKA, per germline (reference sequence).

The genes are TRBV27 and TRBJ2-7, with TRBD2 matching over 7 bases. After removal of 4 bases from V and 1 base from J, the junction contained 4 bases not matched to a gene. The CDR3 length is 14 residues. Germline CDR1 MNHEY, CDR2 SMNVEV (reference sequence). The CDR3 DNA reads TGTGCCAGCAGTTCCCTAGCGGATTCCTACGAGCAGTACTTC. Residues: CASSSLADSYEQYF.

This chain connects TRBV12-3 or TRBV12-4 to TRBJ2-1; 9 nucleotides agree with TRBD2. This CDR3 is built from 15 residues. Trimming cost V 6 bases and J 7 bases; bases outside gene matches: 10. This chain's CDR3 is CASRSLAGAGNEQFF. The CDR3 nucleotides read TGTGCCAGCAGGTCTTTAGCGGGAGCGGGTAATGAGCAGTTCTTC.

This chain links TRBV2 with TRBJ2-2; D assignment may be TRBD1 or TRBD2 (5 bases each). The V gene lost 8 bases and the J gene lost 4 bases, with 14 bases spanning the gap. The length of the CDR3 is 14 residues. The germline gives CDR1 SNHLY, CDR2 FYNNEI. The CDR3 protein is CASEGPWGTGELFF. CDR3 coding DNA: TGTGCCAGCGAGGGGCCATGGGGCACCGGGGAGCTGTTTTTT. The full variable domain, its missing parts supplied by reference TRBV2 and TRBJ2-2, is EPEVTQTPSHQVTQMGQEVILRCVPISNHLYFYWYRQILGQKVEFLVSFYNNEISEKSEIFDDQFSVERPDGSNFTLKIRSTKLEDSAMYFCASEGPWGTGELFFGEGSRLTVL.

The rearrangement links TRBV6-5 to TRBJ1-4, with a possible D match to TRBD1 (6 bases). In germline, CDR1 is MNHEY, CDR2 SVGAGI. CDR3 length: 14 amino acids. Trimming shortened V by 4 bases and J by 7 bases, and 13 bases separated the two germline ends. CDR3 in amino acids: CASSLVKGVEKLFF. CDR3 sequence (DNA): TGTGCCAGCAGTTTAGTAAAGGGGGTTGAAAAACTGTTTTTT.

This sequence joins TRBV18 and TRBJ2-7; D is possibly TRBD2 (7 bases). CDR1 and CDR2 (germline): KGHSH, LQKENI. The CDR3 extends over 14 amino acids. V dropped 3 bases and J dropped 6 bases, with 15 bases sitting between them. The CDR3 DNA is TGTGCCAGCTCACCCGTCCCCGCGGGGGCCGAGCAGTACTTC. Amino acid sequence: CASSPVPAGAEQYF.

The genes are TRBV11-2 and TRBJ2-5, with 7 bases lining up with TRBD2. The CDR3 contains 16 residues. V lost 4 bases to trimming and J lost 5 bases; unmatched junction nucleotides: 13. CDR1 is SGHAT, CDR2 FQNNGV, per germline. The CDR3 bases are TGTGCCAGCAGCTCCCCTCGGGTGGGAGGGTTGGAGACCCAGTACTTC. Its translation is CASSSPRVGGLETQYF.

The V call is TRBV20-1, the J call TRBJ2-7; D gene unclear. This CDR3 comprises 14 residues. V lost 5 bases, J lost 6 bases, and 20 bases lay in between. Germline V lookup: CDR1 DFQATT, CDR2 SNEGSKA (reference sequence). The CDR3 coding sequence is TGCAGTGCTCCCCTAGGGCTTTTCGGCGGCGAGCAGTACTTC. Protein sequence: CSAPLGLFGGEQYF.

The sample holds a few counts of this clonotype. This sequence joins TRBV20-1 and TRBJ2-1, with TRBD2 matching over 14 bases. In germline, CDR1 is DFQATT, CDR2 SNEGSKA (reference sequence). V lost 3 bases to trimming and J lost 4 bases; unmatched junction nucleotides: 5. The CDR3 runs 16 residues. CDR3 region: CSARGTSGSDYNEQFF. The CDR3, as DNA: TGCAGTGCTAGGGGGACTAGCGGGAGTGATTACAATGAGCAGTTCTTC.

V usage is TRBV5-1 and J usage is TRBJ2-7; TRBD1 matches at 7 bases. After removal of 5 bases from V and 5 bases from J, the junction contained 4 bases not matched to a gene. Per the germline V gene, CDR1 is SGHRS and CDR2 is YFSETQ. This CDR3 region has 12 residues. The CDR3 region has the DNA TGCGCCAGCAGTCCTACAGGGGACGAGCAGTACGTC. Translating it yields CASSPTGDEQYV.